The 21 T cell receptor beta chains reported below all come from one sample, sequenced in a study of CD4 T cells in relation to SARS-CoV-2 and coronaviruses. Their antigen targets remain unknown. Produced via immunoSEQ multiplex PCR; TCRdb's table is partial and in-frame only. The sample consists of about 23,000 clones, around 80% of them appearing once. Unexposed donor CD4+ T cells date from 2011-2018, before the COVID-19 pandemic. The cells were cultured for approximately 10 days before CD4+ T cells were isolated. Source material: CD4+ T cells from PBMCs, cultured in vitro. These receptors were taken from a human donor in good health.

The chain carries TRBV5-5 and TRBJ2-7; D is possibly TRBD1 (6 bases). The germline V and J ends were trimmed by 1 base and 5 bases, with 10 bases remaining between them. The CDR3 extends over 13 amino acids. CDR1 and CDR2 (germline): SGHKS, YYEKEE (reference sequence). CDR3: CASSLIQGNEQYF. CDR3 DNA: TGTGCCAGCAGCTTGATCCAGGGGAACGAGCAGTACTTC.

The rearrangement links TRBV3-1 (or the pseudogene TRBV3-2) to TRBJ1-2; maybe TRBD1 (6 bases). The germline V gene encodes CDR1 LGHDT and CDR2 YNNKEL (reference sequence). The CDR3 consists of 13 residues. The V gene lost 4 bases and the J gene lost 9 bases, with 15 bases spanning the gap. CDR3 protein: CASSPQATGSYTF. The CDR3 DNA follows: TGTGCCAGCAGCCCTCAGGCCACAGGGAGCTACACCTTC.

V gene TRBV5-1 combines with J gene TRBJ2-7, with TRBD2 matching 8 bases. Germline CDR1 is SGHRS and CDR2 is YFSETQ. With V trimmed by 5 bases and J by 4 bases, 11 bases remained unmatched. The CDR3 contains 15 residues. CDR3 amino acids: CASRGTAGVLYEQYF. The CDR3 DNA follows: TGCGCCAGCAGGGGCACAGCGGGAGTCTTATACGAGCAGTACTTC.

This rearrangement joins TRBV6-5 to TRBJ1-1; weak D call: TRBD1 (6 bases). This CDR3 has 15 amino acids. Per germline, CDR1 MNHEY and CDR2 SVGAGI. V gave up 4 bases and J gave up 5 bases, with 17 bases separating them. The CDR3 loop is CASSLEQGFTTEAFF. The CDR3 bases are TGTGCCAGCAGTTTAGAACAGGGATTTACGACTGAAGCTTTCTTT.

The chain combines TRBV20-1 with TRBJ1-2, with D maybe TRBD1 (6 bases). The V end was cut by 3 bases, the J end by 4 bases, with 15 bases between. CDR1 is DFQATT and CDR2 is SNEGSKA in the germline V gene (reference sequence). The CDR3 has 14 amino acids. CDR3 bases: TGCAGTGCTAGTTTACAGGGCCAGAGCTATGGCTACACCTTC. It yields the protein CSASLQGQSYGYTF.

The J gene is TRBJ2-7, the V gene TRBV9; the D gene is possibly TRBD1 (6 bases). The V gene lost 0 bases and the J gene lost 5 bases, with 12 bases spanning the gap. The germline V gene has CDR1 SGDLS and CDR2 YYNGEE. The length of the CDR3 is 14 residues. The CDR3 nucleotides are TGTGCCAGCAGCGTAGGAACAGGGTTAAACGAGCAGTACTTC. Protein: CASSVGTGLNEQYF.

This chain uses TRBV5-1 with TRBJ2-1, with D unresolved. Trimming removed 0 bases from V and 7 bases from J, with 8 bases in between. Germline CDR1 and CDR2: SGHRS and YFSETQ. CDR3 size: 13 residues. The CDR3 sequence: CASSLVSGNEQFF. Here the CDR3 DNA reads TGCGCCAGCAGCTTGGTATCTGGGAATGAGCAGTTCTTC. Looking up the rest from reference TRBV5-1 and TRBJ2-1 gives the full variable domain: KAGVTQTPRYLIKTRGQQVTLSCSPISGHRSVSWYQQTPGQGLQFLFEYFSETQRNKGNFPGRFSGRQFSNSRSEMNVSTLELGDSALYLCASSLVSGNEQFFGPGTRLTVL.

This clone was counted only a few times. The CDR3: CASSSPPGNRNSPLHF. In nucleotides, the CDR3 is TGTGCCAGTAGCTCCCCGCCGGGGAACAGGAATTCACCCCTCCACTTT. This chain uses TRBV19 with TRBJ1-6; tentatively, D is TRBD1 (5 bases). V was cut by 6 bases and J by 7 bases, with 19 bases left in between. Germline assignment: CDR1 LNHDA and CDR2 SQIVND (reference sequence). The CDR3 totals 16 residues.

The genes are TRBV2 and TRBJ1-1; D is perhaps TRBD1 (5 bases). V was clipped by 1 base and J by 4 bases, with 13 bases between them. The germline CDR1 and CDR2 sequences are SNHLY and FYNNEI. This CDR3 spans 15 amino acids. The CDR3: CASSEGFGGGTEAFF. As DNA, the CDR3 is TGTGCCAGCAGTGAAGGGTTTGGGGGGGGCACTGAAGCTTTCTTT.

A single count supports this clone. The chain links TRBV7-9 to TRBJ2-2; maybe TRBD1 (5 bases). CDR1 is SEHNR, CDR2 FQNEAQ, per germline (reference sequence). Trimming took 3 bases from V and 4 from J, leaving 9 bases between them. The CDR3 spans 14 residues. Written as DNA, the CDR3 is TGTGCCAGCAGCTTGGGGCCCTCCACCGGGGAGCTGTTTTTT. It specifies CASSLGPSTGELFF.

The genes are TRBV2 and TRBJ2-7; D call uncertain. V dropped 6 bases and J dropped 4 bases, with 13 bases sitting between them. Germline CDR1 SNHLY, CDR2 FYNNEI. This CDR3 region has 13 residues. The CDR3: CASSLEVGYEQYF. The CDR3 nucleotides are TGTGCCAGCAGCCTCGAGGTCGGGTACGAGCAGTACTTC.

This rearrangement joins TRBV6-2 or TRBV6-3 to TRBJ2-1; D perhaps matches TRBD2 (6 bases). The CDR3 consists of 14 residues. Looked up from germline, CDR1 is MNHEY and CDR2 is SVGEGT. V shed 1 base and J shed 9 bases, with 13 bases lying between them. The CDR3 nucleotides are TGTGCCAGCAGTTACTGGGGGGACCGGGGTGAGCAGTTCTTC. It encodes CASSYWGDRGEQFF.

This CDR3 is CASSLSREGEQFF. In DNA form, the CDR3 reads TGTGCCAGCAGCTTGTCGCGGGAGGGGGAGCAGTTCTTC. This chain uses TRBV7-2 with TRBJ2-1; 9 positions agree with TRBD2. V gave up 3 bases and J gave up 10 bases; unmatched junction bases: 4. This CDR3 contains 13 residues. CDR1 is SGHTA and CDR2 is FQGNSA in the germline V gene.

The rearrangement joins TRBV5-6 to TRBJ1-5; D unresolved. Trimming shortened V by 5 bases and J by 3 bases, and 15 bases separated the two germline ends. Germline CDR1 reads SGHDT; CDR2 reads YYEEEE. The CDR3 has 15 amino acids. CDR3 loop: CASRRFSRLNQPQHF. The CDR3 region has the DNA TGTGCCAGCAGGCGGTTTTCACGGCTCAATCAGCCCCAGCATTTT.

The CDR3 is CASIAARLAGANEQFF. For the CDR3, the DNA is TGTGCCAGCATAGCAGCTCGGCTAGCGGGAGCGAATGAGCAGTTCTTC. This chain uses TRBV11-2 with TRBJ2-1, with 10 bases identical to TRBD2. J was trimmed by 7 bases and V by 7 bases; bases with no gene match: 13. The CDR3 totals 16 residues. CDR1 is SGHAT, CDR2 FQNNGV, per germline.

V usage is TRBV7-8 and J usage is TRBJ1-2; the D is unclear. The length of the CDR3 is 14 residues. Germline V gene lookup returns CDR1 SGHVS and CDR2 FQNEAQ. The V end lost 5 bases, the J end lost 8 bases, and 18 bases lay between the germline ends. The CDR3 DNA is TGTGCCAGCAGCCTAGAGGCACCGCGGCGGGGCTACACCTTC. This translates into CASSLEAPRRGYTF.

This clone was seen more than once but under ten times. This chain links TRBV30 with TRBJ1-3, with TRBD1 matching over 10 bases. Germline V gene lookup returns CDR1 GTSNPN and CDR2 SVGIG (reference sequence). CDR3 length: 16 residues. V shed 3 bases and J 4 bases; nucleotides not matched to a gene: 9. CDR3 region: CAWRSGTGVVGNTIYF. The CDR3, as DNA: TGTGCCTGGAGGTCAGGGACAGGGGTCGTCGGAAACACCATATATTTT.

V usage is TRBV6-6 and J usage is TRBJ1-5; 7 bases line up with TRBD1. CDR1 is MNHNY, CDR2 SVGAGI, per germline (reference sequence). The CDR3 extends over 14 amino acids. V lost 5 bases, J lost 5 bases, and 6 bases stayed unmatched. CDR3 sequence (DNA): TGTGCCAGCAGTAAGGACAGGTCGGATCAGCCCCAGCATTTT. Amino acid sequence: CASSKDRSDQPQHF.

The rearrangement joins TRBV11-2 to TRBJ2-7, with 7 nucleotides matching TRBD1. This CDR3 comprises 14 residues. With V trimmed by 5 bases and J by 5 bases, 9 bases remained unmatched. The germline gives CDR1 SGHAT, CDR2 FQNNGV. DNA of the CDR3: TGTGCCAGCAGCCTCACAGGGGTAGTACACGAGCAGTACTTC. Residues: CASSLTGVVHEQYF.

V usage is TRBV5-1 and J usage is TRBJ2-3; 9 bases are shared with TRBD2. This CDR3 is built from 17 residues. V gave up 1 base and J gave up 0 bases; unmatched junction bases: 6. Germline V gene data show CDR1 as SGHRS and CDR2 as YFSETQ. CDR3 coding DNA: TGCGCCAGCAGCTTGTCGGTAGCGGGGGAGAGCACAGATACGCAGTATTTT. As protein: CASSLSVAGESTDTQYF.

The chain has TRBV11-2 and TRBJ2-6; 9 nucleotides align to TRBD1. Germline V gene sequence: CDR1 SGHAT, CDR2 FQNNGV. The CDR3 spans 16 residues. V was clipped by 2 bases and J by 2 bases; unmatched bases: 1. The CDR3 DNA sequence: TGTGCCAGCAGCTTAACAGGGGGCGCTGGGGCCAACGTCCTGACTTTC. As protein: CASSLTGGAGANVLTF. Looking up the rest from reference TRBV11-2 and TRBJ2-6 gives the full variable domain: EAGVAQSPRYKIIEKRQSVAFWCNPISGHATLYWYQQILGQGPKLLIQFQNNGVVDDSQLPKDRFSAERLKGVDSTLKIQPAKLEDSAVYLCASSLTGGAGANVLTFGAGSRLTVL.